The 10 T cell receptor beta chains presented below share a single source sample, sequenced in a study of cytomegalovirus exposure and HLA in healthy donors. Only in-frame clones appear in the TCRdb table, and some are missing; sequencing was by immunoSEQ multiplex PCR. The repertoire consists of some 83,000 clones, with 94% occurring once and the leading ten covering approximately 3.6%. Sequencing was performed on PBMCs. These receptors were taken from a woman aged 18-29 years in good health and CMV-seropositive.

This chain joins TRBV9 and TRBJ1-4; TRBD1 agrees at 8 bases. Germline trimming cut 3 bases from V and 7 bases from J; bases unmatched to any gene: 8. This CDR3 comprises 15 residues. Germline V gives CDR1 SGDLS, CDR2 YYNGEE. The CDR3 nucleotides are TGTGCCAGCAGCGAGATTTCAGGGGGCCGTGAAAAACTGTTTTTT. The encoded protein is CASSEISGGREKLFF.

This rearrangement joins TRBV18 to TRBJ2-7, with D maybe TRBD1 (5 bases). From germline, CDR1 is KGHSH and CDR2 LQKENI. Trimming took 2 bases from V and 4 from J, leaving 12 bases between them. This CDR3 has 14 amino acids. The CDR3, as DNA: TGTGCCAGCTCACCAGAAGTAGGGGTGTACGAGCAGTACTTC. Translation gives CASSPEVGVYEQYF.

V gene TRBV10-3 combines with J gene TRBJ2-2; 7 nucleotides agree with TRBD1. The CDR3 is made up of 13 amino acids. CDR1 ENHRY and CDR2 SYGVKD come from the germline V gene. The J segment lost 4 bases and the V segment lost 8 bases, leaving 4 bases of the junction unmatched. The CDR3 DNA reads TGTGCCATCGGGACAGCCCTCACCGGGGAGCTGTTTTTT. It yields the protein CAIGTALTGELFF.

The rearrangement joins TRBV5-1 to TRBJ2-7; TRBD1 matches 8 bases. The CDR3 spans 15 residues. Trimming took 2 bases from V and 6 from J; bases not matched to a gene: 10. Per the germline V gene, CDR1 is SGHRS and CDR2 is YFSETQ. The CDR3 sequence: CASSFTGQGAPEQYF. The CDR3 coding sequence is TGCGCCAGCAGCTTTACCGGTCAGGGGGCCCCCGAGCAGTACTTC.

V gene TRBV29-1 combines with J gene TRBJ1-2; D is possibly TRBD1 (5 bases). Between the trimmed V and J ends, which lost 7 bases and 6 bases, there was a span of 15 bases. This CDR3 contains 12 residues. Per germline, CDR1 SQVTM and CDR2 ANQGSEA. The CDR3 reads CSASGGGHGYTF. The CDR3 nucleotides read TGCAGCGCCTCGGGCGGGGGACATGGCTACACCTTC.

This clone is a singleton in its sample. The chain has TRBV9 and TRBJ2-4; 8 bases fit TRBD2. The CDR3 is 14 amino acids. The junction had 0 bases not matched to a gene; V was cut back by 3 bases and J by 1 base. From germline, CDR1 is SGDLS and CDR2 YYNGEE. The CDR3 sequence: CASSASGAKNIQYF. CDR3 sequence (DNA): TGTGCCAGCAGCGCTAGCGGGGCCAAAAACATTCAGTACTTC.

This sequence joins TRBV2 and TRBJ2-7; weak D call: TRBD1 (6 bases). CDR3 length equals 12 residues. V was trimmed by 7 bases and J by 3 bases, leaving 10 bases between them. CDR1 and CDR2 (germline): SNHLY, FYNNEI. CDR3 residues: CASNRANYEQYF. As DNA, the CDR3 is TGTGCCAGCAACAGGGCCAACTACGAGCAGTACTTC.

In its sample, this clone was seen once. The rearrangement links TRBV5-1 to TRBJ1-1; D call uncertain. CDR1 SGHRS and CDR2 YFSETQ come from the germline V gene. Deletions cut 0 bases from V and 3 bases from J, with 6 bases between. CDR3 length: 13 amino acids. CDR3 region: CASSLDGHTEAFF. The DNA for the CDR3 is TGCGCCAGCAGCTTGGATGGGCACACTGAAGCTTTCTTT.

The chain is built from TRBV2 and TRBJ2-3; D gene ambiguous. The CDR3 is 11 amino acids. Per germline, CDR1 SNHLY and CDR2 FYNNEI. V shed 6 bases and J shed 5 bases, with 6 bases lying between them. CDR3 amino acids: CASSRLDTQYF. The CDR3 nucleotides read TGTGCCAGCAGCCGTCTAGATACGCAGTATTTT.

The chain employs TRBV11-2 and TRBJ2-3; D perhaps matches TRBD2 (5 bases). This CDR3 has 14 amino acids. V was pared by 0 bases and J by 3 bases, with 7 bases between. Germline V gene data show CDR1 as SGHAT and CDR2 as FQNNGV. CDR3 in DNA: TGTGCCAGCAGCTTAGATCGGGGAACAGATACGCAGTATTTT. This codes for CASSLDRGTDTQYF.